This T cell receptor beta chain was captured by sequencing in a study of radiation and T cells in renal cell carcinoma. This CDR3 has 16 residues. Trimming took 0 bases from V and 5 from J, leaving 15 bases between them. Clones were read by immunoSEQ multiplex PCR, and TCRdb kept only the in-frame ones, dropping some. The table has about 76,000 clones, 70% to 90% seen once. Sample time point: blood 4 weeks post-SBRT, at nephrectomy. Treatment reported: 15 Gy SBRT to primary tumor, nephrectomy 4 weeks later. Specimen: blood, collected from a patient whose treatment included radiotherapy and nephrectomy. The clonotype was recovered from a woman in her 70s with renal cell carcinoma. The chain combines TRBV23-1 with TRBJ2-3; D unclear. TRBV23-1 qualifies as an ORF whose function is uncertain. Here the CDR3 DNA reads TGCGCCAGCAGTCAATCGAGACTTCCCGAGGAAGATACGCAGTATTTT. It is translated as CASSQSRLPEEDTQYF.